This entry is about one T cell receptor beta chain. The CDR3 sequence is 16 residues long. V gave up 1 base and J gave up 0 bases, with 11 bases separating them. Germline lookup yields CDR1 SNHLY and CDR2 FYNNEI. In the authors' methods: Estimation of nucleated cell counts relied on the amplification of reference gene primers. The method was immunoSEQ multiplex PCR; TCRdb's version includes in-frame clones alone and lacks a portion of them. V and J calls and clone size follow that table, whereas D and trimming were derived from the DNA. The sample yields some 28,000 clones, approximately 90% seen once. The data originate from a study of blood T cell repertoires in COVID-19. At the level of the study: Some COVID-19 samples were acute and others convalescent; all came from the United States, Italy and Spain. The cDNA or gDNA used as material had been derived from T cells, B-cell-depleted T cells, or PBMCs.

This chain connects TRBV2 to TRBJ2-3, with D perhaps TRBD2 (5 bases). Sequenced input: peripheral blood. This receptor was identified in a human donor in a cohort sampled during active COVID-19. Here the CDR3 reads CASSEGTPYSTDTQYF. For the CDR3, the DNA is TGTGCCAGCAGTGAAGGGACTCCCTACAGCACAGATACGCAGTATTTT.